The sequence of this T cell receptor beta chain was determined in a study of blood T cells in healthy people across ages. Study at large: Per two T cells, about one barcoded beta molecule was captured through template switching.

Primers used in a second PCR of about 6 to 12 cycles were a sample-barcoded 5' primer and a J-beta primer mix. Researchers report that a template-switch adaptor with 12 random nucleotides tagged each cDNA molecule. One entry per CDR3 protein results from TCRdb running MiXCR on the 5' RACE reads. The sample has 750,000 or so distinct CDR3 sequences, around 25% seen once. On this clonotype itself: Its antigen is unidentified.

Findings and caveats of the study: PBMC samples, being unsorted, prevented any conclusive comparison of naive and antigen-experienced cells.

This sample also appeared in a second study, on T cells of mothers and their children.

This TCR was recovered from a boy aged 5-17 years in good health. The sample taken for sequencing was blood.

CDR3 residues: CASSQASGGASEQYF. CDR3 sequence (DNA): TGCGCCAGCAGCCAAGCTAGCGGGGGGGCAAGTGAGCAGTACTTC. This chain connects TRBV4-3 to TRBJ2-7; 12 bases map to TRBD2. The trim removed 1 base at V and 7 bases at J, leaving 5 bases unmatched. This CDR3 is built from 15 residues. The germline gives CDR1 LGHNA, CDR2 YSLEER.